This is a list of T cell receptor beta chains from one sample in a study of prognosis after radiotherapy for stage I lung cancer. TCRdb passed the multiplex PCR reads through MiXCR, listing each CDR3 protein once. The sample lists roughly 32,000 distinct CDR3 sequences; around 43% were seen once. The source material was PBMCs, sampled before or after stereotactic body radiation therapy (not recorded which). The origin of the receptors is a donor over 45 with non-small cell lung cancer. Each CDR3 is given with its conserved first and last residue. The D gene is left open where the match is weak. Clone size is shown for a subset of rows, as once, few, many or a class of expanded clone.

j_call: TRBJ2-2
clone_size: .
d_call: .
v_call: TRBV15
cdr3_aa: CATSRVAGCNTGELFF
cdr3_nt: TGTGCCACCAGCAGAGTGGCGGGATGTAACACCGGGGAGCTGTTTTTT

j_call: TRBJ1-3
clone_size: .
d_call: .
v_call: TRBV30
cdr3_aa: CAWTLWEDDTIYF
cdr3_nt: TGTGCCTGGACTCTATGGGAGGACGACACCATATATTTT

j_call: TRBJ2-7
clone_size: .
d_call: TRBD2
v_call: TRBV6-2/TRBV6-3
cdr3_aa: CASSGTSGKWEQYF
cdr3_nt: TGTGCCAGCAGTGGGACTAGCGGGAAGTGGGAGCAGTACTTC

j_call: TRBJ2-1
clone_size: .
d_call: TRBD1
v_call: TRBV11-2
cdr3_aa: CASRPRGTGVGEQFF
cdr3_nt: TGTGCCAGCAGACCGAGGGGGACAGGTGTTGGTGAGCAGTTCTTC

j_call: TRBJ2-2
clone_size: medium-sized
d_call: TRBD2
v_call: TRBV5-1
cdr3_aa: CASSLALAGGPNTGELFF
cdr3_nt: TGCGCCAGCAGCTTGGCTCTAGCGGGGGGGCCGAACACCGGGGAGCTGTTTTTT

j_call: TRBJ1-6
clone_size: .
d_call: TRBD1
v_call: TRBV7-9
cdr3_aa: CASSPRQGISPLHF
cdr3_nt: TGTGCCAGCAGCCCCAGACAGGGCATTTCACCCCTCCACTTT

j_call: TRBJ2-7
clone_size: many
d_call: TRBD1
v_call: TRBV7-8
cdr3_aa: CASSFTDRVYEQYF
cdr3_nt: TGTGCCAGCAGCTTTACAGACAGGGTCTACGAGCAGTACTTC

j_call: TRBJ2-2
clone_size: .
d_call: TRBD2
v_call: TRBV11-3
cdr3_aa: CASSLGLKNTGELFF
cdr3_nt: TGTGCCAGCAGCTTGGGACTAAAGAACACCGGGGAGCTGTTTTTT

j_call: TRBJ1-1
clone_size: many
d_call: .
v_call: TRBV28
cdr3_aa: CASGPTWTEAFF
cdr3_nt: TGTGCCAGCGGGCCAACGTGGACTGAAGCTTTCTTT

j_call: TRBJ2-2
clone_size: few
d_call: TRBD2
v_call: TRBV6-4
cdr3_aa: CASRLAANNTGELFF
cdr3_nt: TGTGCCAGCAGACTAGCGGCCAATAACACCGGTGAGCTGTTTTTT

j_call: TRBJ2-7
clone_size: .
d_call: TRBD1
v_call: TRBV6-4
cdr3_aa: CASSDLNQTGVRGEQYF
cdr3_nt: TGTGCCAGCAGTGACTTGAATCAGACAGGGGTTCGTGGCGAGCAGTACTTC

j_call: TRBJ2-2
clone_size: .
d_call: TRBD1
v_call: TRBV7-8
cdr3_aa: CASSSPGDRTGELFF
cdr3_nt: TGTGCCAGCAGCTCACCCGGGGACAGGACCGGGGAGCTGTTTTTT

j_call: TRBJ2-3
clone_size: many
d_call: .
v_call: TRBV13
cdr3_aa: CASSLPRGATDTQYF
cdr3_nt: TGTGCCAGCAGCTTACCTCGGGGGGCCACAGATACGCAGTATTTT

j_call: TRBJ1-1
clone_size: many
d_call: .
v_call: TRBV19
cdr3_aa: CASRRQENTEAFF
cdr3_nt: TGTGCCAGTAGGCGACAGGAGAACACTGAAGCTTTCTTT

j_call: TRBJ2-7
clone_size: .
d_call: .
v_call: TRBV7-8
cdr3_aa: CASILYSTLALSYEQYF
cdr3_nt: TGTGCCAGCATCTTATATTCGACGCTAGCTCTATCCTACGAGCAGTACTTC

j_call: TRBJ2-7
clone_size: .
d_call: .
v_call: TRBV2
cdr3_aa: CASSAGTRGPYEQYF
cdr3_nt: TGTGCCAGCAGTGCCGGGACTCGGGGGCCCTACGAGCAGTACTTC

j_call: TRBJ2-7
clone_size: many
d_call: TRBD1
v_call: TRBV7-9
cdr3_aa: CASSGFRDRVTYEQYF
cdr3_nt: TGTGCCAGCAGCGGATTCCGGGACAGGGTAACCTACGAGCAGTACTTC

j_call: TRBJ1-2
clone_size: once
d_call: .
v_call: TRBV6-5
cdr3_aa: CASSYSAGRLNYGYTF
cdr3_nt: TGTGCCAGCAGTTACTCGGCCGGCAGGTTGAACTATGGCTACACCTTC

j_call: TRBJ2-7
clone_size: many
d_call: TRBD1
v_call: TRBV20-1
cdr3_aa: CSARWTGYEQYF
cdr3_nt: TGCAGTGCTAGATGGACAGGGTACGAGCAGTACTTC

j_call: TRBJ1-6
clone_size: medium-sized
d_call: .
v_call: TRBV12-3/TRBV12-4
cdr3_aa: CASSAVSYNSPLHF
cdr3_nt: TGTGCCAGCAGTGCTGTCTCCTATAATTCACCCCTCCACTTT

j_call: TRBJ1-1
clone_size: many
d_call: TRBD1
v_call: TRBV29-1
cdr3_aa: CSVDQGAGTEAFF
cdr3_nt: TGCAGCGTTGATCAGGGGGCTGGAACTGAAGCTTTCTTT

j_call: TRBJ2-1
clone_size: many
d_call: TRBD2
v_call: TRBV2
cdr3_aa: CASSYTTSGGANEQFF
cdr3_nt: TGTGCCAGCAGTTATACTACTAGCGGGGGGGCCAATGAGCAGTTCTTC

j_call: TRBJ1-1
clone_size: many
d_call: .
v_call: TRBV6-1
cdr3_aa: CASSHGQTNTEAFF
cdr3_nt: TGTGCCAGCAGTCACGGACAGACGAACACTGAAGCTTTCTTT

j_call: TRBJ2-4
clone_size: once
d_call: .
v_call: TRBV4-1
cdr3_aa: CASSEEGLPGRHTTKNIQYF
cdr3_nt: TGCGCCAGCAGCGAAGAAGGCCTCCCGGGGAGACACACGACCAAAAACATTCAGTACTTC

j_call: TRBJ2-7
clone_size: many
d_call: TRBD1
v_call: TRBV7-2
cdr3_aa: CASSEVGQEIYEQYF
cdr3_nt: TGTGCCAGCAGCGAGGTGGGACAGGAGATCTACGAGCAGTACTTC

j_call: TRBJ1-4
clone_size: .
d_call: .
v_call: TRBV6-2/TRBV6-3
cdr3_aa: CASSHRYSYEKLFF
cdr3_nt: TGTGCCAGCAGTCACCGTTACAGTTATGAAAAACTTTTTTTT

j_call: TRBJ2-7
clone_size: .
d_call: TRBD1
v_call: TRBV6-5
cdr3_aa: CASIYSRTGCAYEQYF
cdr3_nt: TGTGCCAGCATTTACTCCCGGACAGGGTGTGCCTACGAGCAGTACTTC